A selection of T cell receptor beta chains follows, all from one sample in a study of T cell repertoires in aging, cancer and after chemotherapy. One entry per CDR3 protein, called by TCRdb with MiXCR from the multiplex PCR reads. The repertoire holds approximately 2,400 distinct CDR3 sequences, about 40% seen once, with 30% to 45% in the top ten. What was sequenced was blood. The source is a human donor with a solid tumor. The CDR3 runs from the conserved cysteine through the conserved F or W. Each record gives: CDR3 protein, CDR3 DNA, V gene, J gene, D gene, clone size, CDR3 length. A D gene is named only where the DNA matches it firmly. Only some rows state a clone size, as once, few, many or a class for expanded clones.

CASSPQQGAVGYTF	TGTGCCAGCAGCCCGCAACAGGGGGCGGTTGGCTACACCTTC	TRBV7-2	TRBJ1-2	TRBD1	-	14
CASSLSNRGNTIYF	TGTGCCAGCAGTTTATCGAATCGGGGAAACACCATATATTTT	TRBV27	TRBJ1-3	-	-	14
CASSDPFRTGASEAFF	TGCGCCAGCAGTGATCCTTTTAGGACAGGGGCATCTGAAGCTTTCTTT	TRBV10-1	TRBJ1-1	TRBD1	-	16
CASSLQGSGTEAFF	TGTGCCAGCAGTCTACAGGGTTCGGGCACTGAAGCTTTCTTT	TRBV6-2/TRBV6-3	TRBJ1-1	-	-	14
CASSLYTGGNTEAFF	TGTGCCAGCAGCTTATACACAGGGGGGAACACTGAAGCTTTCTTT	TRBV7-9	TRBJ1-1	TRBD1	-	15
CASSLQTPYEQYF	TGTGCCAGCAGTTTACAGACACCCTACGAGCAGTACTTC	TRBV27	TRBJ2-7	-	-	13
CASSLLGGRGYTF	TGTGCCAGCAGCCTCCTCGGGGGCAGGGGCTACACCTTC	TRBV6-5	TRBJ1-2	-	-	13
CAIKGQGGDEQYF	TGTGCCATCAAGGGACAGGGGGGCGACGAGCAGTACTTC	TRBV10-3	TRBJ2-7	TRBD1	-	13
CAWSAGQTNWGGNQPQHF	TGTGCCTGGAGTGCGGGGCAGACTAACTGGGGTGGCAATCAGCCCCAGCATTTT	TRBV30	TRBJ1-5	-	once	18
CSAVGVVGFNNEQFF	TGCAGTGCAGTGGGAGTGGTGGGGTTCAACAATGAGCAGTTCTTC	TRBV20-1	TRBJ2-1	-	few	15
CASSQDEGQPQHF	TGCGCCAGCAGCCAGGATGAAGGTCAGCCCCAGCATTTT	TRBV4-3	TRBJ1-5	-	few	13
CAWSVVGFGYTF	TGTGCCTGGAGTGTTGTGGGGTTTGGCTACACCTTC	TRBV30	TRBJ1-2	-	medium-sized	12
CASSWGQGNTIYF	TGTGCCAGCAGCTGGGGGCAAGGAAACACCATATATTTT	TRBV5-4	TRBJ1-3	-	-	13
CASSEGFFRRYGYTF	TGTGCCAGCAGTGAAGGTTTCTTTAGGAGGTATGGCTACACCTTC	TRBV6-1	TRBJ1-2	-	-	15
CSASSSTGARNSPLHF	TGCAGTGCTAGCTCCTCGACAGGGGCTCGTAATTCACCCCTCCACTTT	TRBV20-1	TRBJ1-6	TRBD1	-	16
CASAQAGVGEQFF	TGTGCCAGCGCACAAGCGGGGGTTGGTGAGCAGTTCTTC	TRBV11-3	TRBJ2-1	TRBD2	-	13
CASSYRTGGAHEQYF	TGTGCCAGCAGCTACCGGACAGGGGGGGCCCACGAGCAGTACTTC	TRBV7-2	TRBJ2-7	TRBD1	few	15
CASSEVLAAASYEQYF	TGTGCCAGCAGTGAGGTACTAGCGGCCGCCTCCTACGAGCAGTACTTC	TRBV6-1	TRBJ2-7	TRBD2	-	16
CASSAESNTGELFF	TGTGCCAGTAGTGCGGAATCGAACACCGGGGAGCTGTTTTTT	TRBV19	TRBJ2-2	-	-	14
CASSLSRQATAWEPQHF	TGTGCCAGCAGTTTATCGAGGCAGGCCACCGCTTGGGAGCCCCAGCATTTT	TRBV6-1	TRBJ1-5	-	once	17
CASSLIQGGGTEAFF	TGTGCCAGCAGTTTAATACAGGGTGGTGGCACTGAAGCTTTCTTT	TRBV27	TRBJ1-1	-	-	15
CASSQSSGGYQPQHF	TGTGCCAGCAGCCAAAGCTCAGGGGGATATCAGCCCCAGCATTTT	TRBV24-1	TRBJ1-5	TRBD1	-	15
CSVTNPGQGDFYEQYF	TGCAGCGTTACCAATCCCGGACAGGGTGACTTCTACGAGCAGTACTTC	TRBV29-1	TRBJ2-7	TRBD1	medium-sized	16
CASSLAGGTDTQYF	TGCGCCAGCAGCCTAGCGGGGGGCACAGATACGCAGTATTTT	TRBV7-9	TRBJ2-3	TRBD2	-	14
CASTETSGALDTQYF	TGTGCCAGCACCGAGACTAGCGGGGCTTTGGATACGCAGTATTTT	TRBV6-6	TRBJ2-3	TRBD2	-	15
CASSYSGPPGWLSNTGELFF	TGTGCCAGCAGTTACTCGGGCCCGCCCGGTTGGCTGTCGAACACCGGGGAGCTGTTTTTT	TRBV6-6	TRBJ2-2	-	few	20
CASHSWNTEAFF	TGTGCCAGCCATTCGTGGAACACTGAAGCTTTCTTT	TRBV6-5	TRBJ1-1	-	-	12
CASSPAGGSAYKQYF	TGTGCCAGCAGCCCGGCGGGCGGGAGCGCCTACAAGCAGTACTTC	TRBV5-4	TRBJ2-7	TRBD2	-	15
CASSISGLLNTGELFF	TGTGCCAGTAGTATCAGTGGACTTCTGAACACCGGGGAGCTGTTTTTT	TRBV19	TRBJ2-2	-	-	16
CASSIGGYTEAFF	TGTGCCAGTAGTATAGGAGGTTACACTGAAGCTTTCTTT	TRBV19	TRBJ1-1	-	-	13
CASSARQALRGYTF	TGTGCCAGCAGCGCCAGACAGGCGTTAAGGGGCTACACCTTC	TRBV7-4	TRBJ1-2	-	-	14
CAWRSRGGGYTF	TGTGCCTGGAGGAGCAGGGGAGGCGGCTACACCTTC	TRBV30	TRBJ1-2	-	medium-sized	12
CSAKGPAETQYF	TGCAGTGCTAAGGGACCGGCGGAGACCCAGTACTTC	TRBV20-1	TRBJ2-5	-	-	12
CASSIPGLDTEAFF	TGTGCCAGTAGTATCCCGGGGTTGGACACTGAAGCTTTCTTT	TRBV19	TRBJ1-1	-	few	14
CASSIMSNTEAFF	TGTGCCAGTAGTATTATGTCCAACACTGAAGCTTTCTTT	TRBV19	TRBJ1-1	-	-	13
CASSLGGEFSGNTIYF	TGTGCCAGCAGCTTAGGCGGGGAGTTCTCTGGAAACACCATATATTTT	TRBV13	TRBJ1-3	-	-	16
CASSQGLTGELFF	TGTGCCAGCAGCCAGGGACTCACCGGGGAGCTGTTTTTT	TRBV7-2	TRBJ2-2	-	few	13
CASSARDRGRAFF	TGTGCCAGCAGTGCCCGGGACAGGGGGCGGGCTTTCTTT	TRBV12-3/TRBV12-4	TRBJ1-1	TRBD1	once	13